This T cell receptor beta chain was observed in a study of chemoradiotherapy in HPV16-positive cancers. This table comes from immunoSEQ multiplex PCR, and its TCRdb copy is limited to in-frame clones, with some not included. The repertoire consists of approximately 8,000 clones, with about 79% occurring once and the leading ten covering around 3%. Trimming removed 1 base at V and 0 bases at J, with 10 bases between. This CDR3 comprises 15 residues. The chain recombines TRBV23-1 with TRBJ2-7; no firm D call. TRBV23-1 is an open reading frame, and its role is uncertain. The sequencing used blood, collected from a patient who underwent chemoradiotherapy. The origin of this receptor is a human donor with HPV-associated anogenital cancer. The CDR3: CASSQYGGSSYEQYF. CDR3 coding DNA: TGCGCCAGCAGTCAATACGGCGGTAGCTCCTACGAGCAGTACTTC.